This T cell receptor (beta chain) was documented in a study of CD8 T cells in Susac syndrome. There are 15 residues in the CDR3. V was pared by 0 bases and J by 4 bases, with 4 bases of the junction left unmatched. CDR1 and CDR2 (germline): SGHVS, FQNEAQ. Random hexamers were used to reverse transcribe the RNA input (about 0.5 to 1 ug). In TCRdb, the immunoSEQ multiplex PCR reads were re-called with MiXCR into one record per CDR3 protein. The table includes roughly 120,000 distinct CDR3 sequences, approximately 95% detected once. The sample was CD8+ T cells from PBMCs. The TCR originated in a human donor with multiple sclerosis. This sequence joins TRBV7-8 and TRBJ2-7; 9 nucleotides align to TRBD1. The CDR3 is CASSLATGGEYEQYF. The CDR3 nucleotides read TGTGCCAGCAGCTTAGCGACAGGGGGGGAGTACGAGCAGTACTTC. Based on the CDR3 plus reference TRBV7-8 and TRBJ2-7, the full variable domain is GAGVSQSPRYKVAKRGQDVALRCDPISGHVSLFWYQQALGQGPEFLTYFQNEAQLDKSGLPSDRFFAERPEGSVSTLKIQRTQQEDSAVYLCASSLATGGEYEQYFGPGTRLTVT.